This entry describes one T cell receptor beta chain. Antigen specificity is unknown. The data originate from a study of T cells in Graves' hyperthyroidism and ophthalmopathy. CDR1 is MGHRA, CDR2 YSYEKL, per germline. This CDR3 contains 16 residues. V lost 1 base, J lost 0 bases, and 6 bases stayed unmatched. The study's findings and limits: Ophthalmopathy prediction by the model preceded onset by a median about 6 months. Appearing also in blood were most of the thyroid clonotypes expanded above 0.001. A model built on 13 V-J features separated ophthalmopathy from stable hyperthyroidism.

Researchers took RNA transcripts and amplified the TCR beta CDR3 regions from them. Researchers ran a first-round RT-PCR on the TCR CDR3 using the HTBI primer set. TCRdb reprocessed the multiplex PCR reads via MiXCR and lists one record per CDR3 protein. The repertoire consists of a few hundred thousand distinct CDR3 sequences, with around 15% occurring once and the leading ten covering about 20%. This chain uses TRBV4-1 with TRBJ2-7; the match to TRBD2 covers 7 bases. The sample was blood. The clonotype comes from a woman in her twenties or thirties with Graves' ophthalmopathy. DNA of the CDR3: TGCGCCAGCAGCCAAGCCCTAGCGGTGACCTCCTACGAGCAGTACTTC. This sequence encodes CASSQALAVTSYEQYF.